Following are 10 T cell receptor beta chains from one sample sequenced in a study of liver allograft versus peripheral blood T cells. Turning to the study itself: A comparison was made between T cell receptor repertoires in transplanted livers and those in recipients' peripheral blood.

TCRdb analysed the reads with MiXCR anew, one entry per CDR3 protein. The sample holds 7,000 to 9,500 distinct CDR3 sequences, over 15% seen once. Receptors were obtained from a human patient who had a liver transplant. Some T cells may arise from the graft donor.

This clonotype rates as medium-sized (0.01 to 0.1%). The V call is TRBV10-3, the J call TRBJ2-1; TRBD2 matches at 7 bases. In germline, CDR1 is ENHRY, CDR2 SYGVKD. After removal of 6 bases from V and 3 bases from J, the junction contained 14 bases not matched to a gene. The CDR3 has 17 residues. CDR3 protein: CAISADLASGDYNEQFF. Written as DNA, the CDR3 is TGTGCCATCAGCGCTGACTTGGCCAGCGGGGACTACAATGAGCAGTTCTTC.

This rearrangement joins TRBV20-1 to TRBJ2-7; TRBD2 might be the D (6 bases). Germline V CDR1 and CDR2: DFQATT, SNEGSKA (reference sequence). V lost 7 bases and J 2 bases, leaving 12 bases between the germline ends. The CDR3 contains 12 residues. This chain's CDR3 is CSVRGVTYEQYF. DNA of the CDR3: TGCAGTGTACGCGGGGTCACCTACGAGCAGTACTTC.

This clonotype was counted only a few times. The chain joins TRBV5-6 to TRBJ1-1; D is undetermined. The germline V gene has CDR1 SGHDT and CDR2 YYEEEE. V lost 4 bases and J lost 4, with 14 bases in between. This CDR3 has 14 residues. CDR3 sequence reads: CASSPTGRSTEAFF. In DNA, the CDR3 is TGTGCCAGCAGCCCGACGGGCCGTTCCACTGAAGCTTTCTTT.

By proportion, this clonotype is medium-sized. The gene calls are TRBV18 and TRBJ1-2, with 8 bases matching TRBD1. V was pared by 2 bases and J by 2 bases, with 7 bases of the junction left unmatched. The CDR3 is 16 residues long. Germline CDR1 is KGHSH and CDR2 is LQKENI. The CDR3 DNA reads TGTGCCAGCTCACCATACCTAGGACAGGGCAACTATGGCTACACCTTC. It translates to CASSPYLGQGNYGYTF.

This clonotype showed up many times. The V call is TRBV6-5, the J call TRBJ2-2; TRBD2 matches 10 bases. The V gene's germline CDR1 is MNHEY and CDR2 SVGAGI. The CDR3 covers 16 residues. V was pared by 0 bases and J by 7 bases, with 5 bases of the junction left unmatched. CDR3 in amino acids: CASSYSPSGSFGELFF. CDR3 DNA: TGTGCCAGCAGTTACTCGCCTAGCGGGAGTTTCGGGGAGCTGTTTTTT.

This clonotype was detected ten times or more. This rearrangement joins TRBV28 to TRBJ1-2; D is undetermined. The CDR3 length is 14 residues. In germline, CDR1 is MDHEN, CDR2 SYDVKM. Trimming took off 6 bases at V and 2 bases at J, with 13 bases between the two ends. The CDR3 here is CASSGLAGNYGYTF. DNA for the CDR3: TGTGCCAGCAGCGGCCTAGCCGGAAACTATGGCTACACCTTC.

This clonotype has a handful of counts. The chain carries TRBV29-1 and TRBJ2-5; 10 bases are shared with TRBD2. The V gene end was trimmed by 2 bases and the J gene end by 6 bases; junction bases not matched to a gene: 3. CDR3 size: 13 residues. CDR1 and CDR2 from the germline V gene are SQVTM and ANQGSEA. The CDR3 DNA is TGCAGCGTTGAACTAGCGGGAGCCAAGACCCAGTACTTC. Translated, it gives CSVELAGAKTQYF.

Many counts were recorded for this clonotype. As DNA, the CDR3 is TGTGCCAGCAGTTCATTATCCCTCCGACAGGGGAGGCAAGAGACCCAGTACTTC. Translation gives CASSSLSLRQGRQETQYF. This chain uses TRBV28 with TRBJ2-5; 8 nucleotides line up with TRBD1. Trimming removed 4 bases from V and 2 bases from J; junction bases left unmatched: 15. The CDR3 extends over 18 amino acids. The germline V gene has CDR1 MDHEN and CDR2 SYDVKM.

By share of the sample, this clonotype is medium-sized. The chain joins TRBV28 to TRBJ2-1; TRBD2 matches at 11 bases. CDR1 is MDHEN and CDR2 is SYDVKM in the germline V gene. The trim removed 6 bases at V and 7 bases at J, leaving 8 bases unmatched. The length of the CDR3 is 15 residues. The CDR3 here is CASRQTSGGRNEQFF. CDR3 nucleotides: TGTGCCAGCAGACAAACTAGCGGGGGTCGGAATGAGCAGTTCTTC.

Ten or more counts support this clonotype. This sequence joins TRBV7-9 and TRBJ1-5; TRBD1 agrees at 10 bases. Germline V lookup: CDR1 SEHNR, CDR2 FQNEAQ (reference sequence). With V trimmed by 5 bases and J by 3 bases, 4 bases remained unmatched. This CDR3 region has 15 residues. The CDR3 loop reads CASSPGTGDNQPQHF. CDR3 sequence (DNA): TGTGCCAGCAGCCCGGGGACAGGGGACAATCAGCCCCAGCATTTT.